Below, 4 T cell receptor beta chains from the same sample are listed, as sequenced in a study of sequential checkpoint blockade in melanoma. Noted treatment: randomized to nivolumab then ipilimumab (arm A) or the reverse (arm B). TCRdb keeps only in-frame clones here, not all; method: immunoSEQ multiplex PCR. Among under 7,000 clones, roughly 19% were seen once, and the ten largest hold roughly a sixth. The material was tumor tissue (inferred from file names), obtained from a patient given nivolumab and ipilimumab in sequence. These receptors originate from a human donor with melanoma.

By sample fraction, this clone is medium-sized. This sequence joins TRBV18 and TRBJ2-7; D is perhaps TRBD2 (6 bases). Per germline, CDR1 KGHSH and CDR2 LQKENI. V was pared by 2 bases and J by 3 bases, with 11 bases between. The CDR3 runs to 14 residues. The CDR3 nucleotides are TGTGCCAGCTCACCATCCAGCGGGCTCTACGAGCAGTACTTC. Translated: CASSPSSGLYEQYF.

DNA for the CDR3: TGTGCCAGTGCGAACGGGGGGGAACAAGGTCAGCCCCAGCATTTT. Its translation is CASANGGEQGQPQHF. The chain uses TRBV19 and TRBJ1-5, with D maybe TRBD1 (5 bases). The CDR3 is 15 residues long. The V gene's germline CDR1 is LNHDA and CDR2 SQIVND (reference sequence). Trimming took 8 bases from V and 6 from J, leaving 20 bases between them.

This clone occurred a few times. CDR3 protein: CASRLGQGGYEQYF. CDR3 nucleotide sequence: TGTGCAAGTCGCTTAGGACAGGGGGGCTACGAGCAGTACTTC. The chain couples TRBV12-2 to TRBJ2-7; the tabulated D call, TRBD1, remains unverified against the DNA. TRBV12-2 is reported as a pseudogene. The CDR3 has 14 residues.

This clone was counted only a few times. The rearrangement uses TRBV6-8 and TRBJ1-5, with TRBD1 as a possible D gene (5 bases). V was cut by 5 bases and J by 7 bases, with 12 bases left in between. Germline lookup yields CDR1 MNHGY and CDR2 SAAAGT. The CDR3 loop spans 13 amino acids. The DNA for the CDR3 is TGTGCCAGCAGTCAGGGATTCGGGCAGCCCCAGCATTTT. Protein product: CASSQGFGQPQHF.